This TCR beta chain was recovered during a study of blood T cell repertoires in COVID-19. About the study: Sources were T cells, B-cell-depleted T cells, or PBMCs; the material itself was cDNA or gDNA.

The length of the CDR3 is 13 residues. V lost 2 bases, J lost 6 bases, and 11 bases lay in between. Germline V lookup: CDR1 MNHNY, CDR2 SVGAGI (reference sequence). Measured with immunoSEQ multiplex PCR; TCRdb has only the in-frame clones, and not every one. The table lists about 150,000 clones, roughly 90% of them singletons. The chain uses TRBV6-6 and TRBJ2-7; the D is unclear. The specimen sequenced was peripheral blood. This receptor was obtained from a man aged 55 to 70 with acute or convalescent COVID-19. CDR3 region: CASSYAKPPEQYF. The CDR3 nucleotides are TGTGCCAGCAGTTACGCTAAGCCACCCGAGCAGTACTTC.